A selection of T cell receptor beta chains follows, all from one sample in a study of blood T cell repertoires in COVID-19. TCRdb keeps only in-frame clones here, not all; method: immunoSEQ multiplex PCR. Of about 78,000 clones in the sample, 90% were seen once. Source material: peripheral blood. The receptors stem from a woman aged 50 to 60 in a cohort sampled during active COVID-19. CDR3s include the opening cysteine and the closing phenylalanine or tryptophan. A D gene is named only where the DNA matches it firmly. Expanded clones get a size class; other rows say once, few or many, or leave the size out.

TRBV5-1	TRBJ1-2	-	TRBD1	TGCGCCAGCAGCTCGGGGACAGGGGGCTATGGCTACACCTTC	CASSSGTGGYGYTF
TRBV18	TRBJ2-5	-	-	TGTGCCAGCTCACTCTCTCAAGAGACCCAGTACTTC	CASSLSQETQYF
TRBV7-8	TRBJ1-5	-	-	TGTGCCAGCAGCTTGGCCGCGACTGCGATGAGGGCCAATCAGCCCCAGCATTTT	CASSLAATAMRANQPQHF
TRBV14	TRBJ2-2	few	-	TGTGCCAGCAGCCAGGGGCGCCAAAACGGGGAGCTGTTTTTT	CASSQGRQNGELFF
TRBV5-1	TRBJ2-5	-	-	TGCGCCAGCAGCTTTGGATGGAGGGAGACCCAGTACTTC	CASSFGWRETQYF
TRBV19	TRBJ2-5	-	TRBD1	TGTGCCAGTAGTGTTACAGGGGGGTCAGAGACCCAGTACTTC	CASSVTGGSETQYF
TRBV5-1	TRBJ2-5	once	TRBD1	TGCGCCAGCAGCGTCCCCGGGACAGGGAAAGAGACCCAGTACTTC	CASSVPGTGKETQYF
TRBV13	TRBJ2-5	-	-	TGTGCCAGCAGCTTCACAGCAAAAGAGACCCAGTACTTC	CASSFTAKETQYF
TRBV11-2	TRBJ1-1	-	-	TGTGCCAGCAGCTTACAGGGACAATCGAACACTGAAGCTTTCTTT	CASSLQGQSNTEAFF
TRBV28	TRBJ1-2	-	TRBD1	TGTGCCAGCAGAGCGGGGGGGACAGTCTATGGCTACACCTTC	CASRAGGTVYGYTF
TRBV20-1	TRBJ2-1	-	-	TGCAGTGCAAAGAACTTACAGGAGCAGTTCTTC	CSAKNLQEQFF
TRBV28	TRBJ2-2	-	TRBD1	TGTGCCAGCAAGGGACAGATGGGCGGGGAGCTGTTTTTT	CASKGQMGGELFF
TRBV5-1	TRBJ2-7	few	-	TGCGCCAGCAGCTTGGCTGAGGGCTGGGAGCAGTACTTC	CASSLAEGWEQYF
TRBV6-6	TRBJ1-5	-	-	TGTGCCAGCAGTTCCCGGGACAAGTATCAGCCCCAGCATTTT	CASSSRDKYQPQHF
TRBV5-1	TRBJ1-2	once	-	TGCGCCAGCAGCTTGGGAGCGGGAGGTGGCTACACCTTC	CASSLGAGGGYTF